This TCR beta chain derives from a study of graft-versus-host responses after intestinal transplantation. Study background: Isolated intestinal, liver-intestinal, or multivisceral transplants were what recipients had. Recipients uniformly received anti-thymocyte globulin induction, followed by tacrolimus and steroids for approximately 3 years.

With regard to this clone: Its matching antigen is unknown.

The study's findings and limits: Graft-donor T cell macrochimerism coincided with high graft-versus-host to host-versus-graft clonal ratios in allografts. The recipient marrow held GvH clones, and some of them showed up first in ileum or blood.

Here immunoSEQ multiplex PCR was the method, and the copy in TCRdb shows in-frame clones only, minus some. The table lists under 150,000 clones, over 80% of them singletons, with 0.09% to 0.15% in the top ten. This CDR3 contains 13 residues. Trimming shortened V by 2 bases and J by 3 bases, and 8 bases separated the two germline ends. CDR1 and CDR2 from the germline V gene are SGHTA and FQGTGA. The chain carries TRBV7-3 and TRBJ2-7; D remains ambiguous. The TCR comes from a human donor who received an intestinal transplant. This sample comprised unstimulated CD4+ T cells sorted from spleen or lymph node cells, obtained before intestinal transplant. The CDR3 region has the DNA TGTGCCAGCAGCTTAGCTCCCCGCTACGAGCAGTACTTC. Protein: CASSLAPRYEQYF.